Below are 15 T cell receptor beta chains sequenced from a single sample in a study of healthy donors' naive CD4 and CD8 T cells. Starting from around 470 ng of total RNA, TCR libraries were made with linear amplification. TCRdb processed the reads anew with MiXCR; each CDR3 protein has one entry. The sample yields approximately 200,000 distinct CDR3 sequences, around 74% seen once. The sample comprised naive CD4+ and CD8+ T cells sorted from blood, pooled from several donors. Receptor source: a pool of human donors in good health; the sample pools cells from several healthy donors.

The chain carries TRBV19 and TRBJ2-1, with a possible D match to TRBD2 (6 bases). Germline assignment: CDR1 LNHDA and CDR2 SQIVND (reference sequence). The V gene lost 5 bases and the J gene lost 6 bases, with 11 bases spanning the gap. The length of the CDR3 is 13 residues. DNA for the CDR3: TGTGCCAGTAGTTCGGGAGTGGGCAATGAGCAGTTCTTC. It translates to CASSSGVGNEQFF.

The J gene is TRBJ2-7, the V gene TRBV29-1; a possible D gene is TRBD2 (6 bases). CDR1 is SQVTM, CDR2 ANQGSEA, per germline. This CDR3 has 14 residues. The germline V and J ends were trimmed by 4 bases and 5 bases, with 18 bases remaining between them. CDR3 region: CSVGRGGTEDEQYF. The CDR3 DNA is TGCAGCGTTGGCCGCGGCGGGACCGAGGACGAGCAGTACTTC.

CDR3 sequence (DNA): TGTGCCAGCAGTAGGACTAGCGTGGGGAATGAGCAGTTCTTC. Residues: CASSRTSVGNEQFF. J is TRBJ2-1 and V is TRBV6-5, with TRBD2 identical over 9 bases. Germline V CDR1 and CDR2: MNHEY, SVGAGI. After removal of 5 bases from V and 7 bases from J, the junction contained 6 bases not matched to a gene. CDR3 size: 14 residues.

The rearrangement uses TRBV29-1 and TRBJ2-5, with D unclear. V was shortened by 3 bases and J by 2 bases, with 19 bases between the two germline ends. Germline V CDR1 and CDR2: SQVTM, ANQGSEA. The CDR3 is 16 amino acids. CDR3 sequence: CSVDLARPLGQETQYF. Written as DNA, the CDR3 is TGCAGCGTTGATTTGGCGAGGCCCTTAGGACAAGAGACCCAGTACTTC. The full variable domain, its missing parts supplied by reference TRBV29-1 and TRBJ2-5, is SAVISQKPSRDICQRGTSLTIQCQVDSQVTMMFWYRQQPGQSLTLIATANQGSEATYESGFVIDKFPISRPNLTFSTLTVSNMSPEDSSIYLCSVDLARPLGQETQYFGPGTRLLVL.

The gene calls are TRBV19 and TRBJ1-2; 10 bases agree with TRBD1. The length of the CDR3 is 19 residues. Germline-derived CDR1 and CDR2 are LNHDA and SQIVND (reference sequence). Trimming took 5 bases from V and 3 from J; bases not matched to a gene: 18. The CDR3 bases are TGTGCCAGTAGTGGCGCTCCGGGACAGGGGCGATCAGATGACTATGGCTACACCTTC. Amino acid sequence: CASSGAPGQGRSDDYGYTF.

V is TRBV19 and J is TRBJ1-1; D gene unclear. This CDR3 comprises 12 residues. The germline gives CDR1 LNHDA, CDR2 SQIVND (reference sequence). Trimming left V 6 bases short and J 5 bases short, with 10 bases between. The CDR3 nucleotides read TGTGCCAGTAGCCCGAGTTTGACTGAAGCTTTCTTT. This encodes CASSPSLTEAFF.

DNA for the CDR3: TGTGCCAGCACCCTGGGCCCTAGGCCGGAGCCCCAGCATTTT. Its translation is CASTLGPRPEPQHF. V usage is TRBV28 and J usage is TRBJ1-5; D is unclear. The germline V gene has CDR1 MDHEN and CDR2 SYDVKM. The CDR3 has 14 residues. V gave up 7 bases and J gave up 8 bases, with 18 bases separating them. Combining the CDR3 with reference TRBV28 and TRBJ1-5 gives the whole variable domain DVKVTQSSRYLVKRTGEKVFLECVQDMDHENMFWYRQDPGLGLRLIYFSYDVKMKEKGDIPEGYSVSREKKERFSLILESASTNQTSMYLCASTLGPRPEPQHFGDGTRLSIL.

The genes are TRBV19 and TRBJ2-1; no reliable D call. V lost 5 bases, J lost 5 bases, and 13 bases lay in between. Per germline, CDR1 LNHDA and CDR2 SQIVND (reference sequence). The CDR3 consists of 14 residues. CDR3 nucleotide sequence: TGTGCCAGTAGTCCCCCCGGCTACCACAATGAGCAGTTCTTC. Translation gives CASSPPGYHNEQFF.

This chain uses TRBV6-5 with TRBJ2-7; D may match TRBD1 or TRBD2 (5 bases each). The CDR3 totals 15 residues. V was clipped by 6 bases and J by 2 bases, with 17 bases between them. Germline assignment: CDR1 MNHEY and CDR2 SVGAGI. CDR3 DNA: TGTGCCAGCAGCCCCTCGGGACCGTTAACCTACGAGCAGTACTTC. Amino acid sequence: CASSPSGPLTYEQYF.

V usage is TRBV6-5 and J usage is TRBJ1-1, with 8 bases matching TRBD1. V dropped 6 bases and J dropped 1; count of bases not matched to a gene: 13. The CDR3 covers 17 residues. The germline gives CDR1 MNHEY, CDR2 SVGAGI. CDR3 sequence: CASRNRQGSPGNTEAFF. The CDR3 DNA follows: TGTGCCAGCAGAAATCGACAGGGGTCGCCCGGGAACACTGAAGCTTTCTTT.

This clonotype turned up a few times. Here the CDR3 DNA reads TGCGCCAGCAGCTCGGGACTAGCGGGAGATGAGCAGTACTTC. This sequence encodes CASSSGLAGDEQYF. V and J are TRBV5-1 and TRBJ2-7, with 14 bases fitting TRBD2. Germline values: CDR1 SGHRS, CDR2 YFSETQ. Losses at the gene ends were 3 bases for V and 7 bases for J; bases not matched to a gene: 3. CDR3 length equals 14 residues.

This sequence joins TRBV5-4 and TRBJ1-2; 8 bases map to TRBD1. The CDR3 contains 15 residues. Per the germline V gene, CDR1 is SGHNT and CDR2 is YYREEE (reference sequence). The J segment lost 3 bases and the V segment lost 6 bases, leaving 10 bases of the junction unmatched. CDR3 coding DNA: TGTGCCAGCAAAACATGGACAGGGCAAGACTATGGCTACACCTTC. This gives the protein CASKTWTGQDYGYTF. Using reference TRBV5-4 and TRBJ1-2 for the parts outside the CDR3, the full variable domain is ETGVTQSPTHLIKTRGQQVTLRCSSQSGHNTVSWYQQALGQGPQFIFQYYREEENGRGNFPPRFSGLQFPNYSSELNVNALELDDSALYLCASKTWTGQDYGYTFGSGTRLTVV.

The gene calls are TRBV6-5 and TRBJ2-5, with 10 bases lining up with TRBD1. After removal of 0 bases from V and 2 bases from J, the junction contained 6 bases not matched to a gene. Germline V gene data show CDR1 as MNHEY and CDR2 as SVGAGI. The CDR3 loop spans 17 amino acids. The CDR3 coding sequence is TGTGCCAGCAGTTACTCTTCGGGGACAGGGGCGCAAGAGACCCAGTACTTC. This encodes CASSYSSGTGAQETQYF.

The chain is built from TRBV10-3 and TRBJ2-7; possible D gene TRBD2, 6 bases. The DNA end is a closer match to TRBJ2-1, so the J assignment may be wrong. The CDR3 is made up of 15 amino acids. From germline, CDR1 is ENHRY and CDR2 SYGVKD. CDR3 protein: CAIKTGNLEGDEQFF. CDR3 coding DNA: TGTGCCATAAAAACGGGAAACCTGGAGGGTGATGAGCAGTTCTTC.

The rearrangement joins TRBV18 to TRBJ1-1; D call uncertain. Germline loops: CDR1 KGHSH, CDR2 LQKENI. CDR3 size: 13 residues. Between the trimmed V and J ends, which lost 4 bases and 2 bases, there was a span of 8 bases. The CDR3 nucleotides read TGTGCCAGCTCACTTAAGGAAAACACTGAAGCTTTCTTT. It is translated as CASSLKENTEAFF.